This TCR beta chain was retrieved from a study of cytomegalovirus exposure and HLA in healthy donors. Regarding this clone: One end of the junction fails to match germline, which may point to a read error.

PCR was performed using 60 Vbeta and 13 Jbeta primers. Generated by immunoSEQ multiplex PCR, the TCRdb table keeps only in-frame clones and is missing some. The table has around 130,000 clones, about 74% seen once. The V gene's germline CDR1 is LGHNA and CDR2 YSLEER. The CDR3 has 16 amino acids. Sequencing was performed on PBMCs. V is TRBV4-3 and J is TRBJ1-1; a weak D match, TRBD1 (5 bases). The sequence came from a woman between 50 and 59 years old in good health and CMV-seropositive. The CDR3 loop reads CARRISAGFGNTEAFF. CDR3 coding DNA: TGCGCCCGCAGAATCTCCGCAGGGTTCGGGAACACTGAAGCTTTCTTT.